The rows below give T cell receptor beta chains drawn from one sample of a study of cytomegalovirus exposure and HLA in healthy donors. Libraries were prepared by immunoSEQ multiplex PCR; TCRdb keeps only in-frame clonotypes and omits some of them. Of fewer than 300,000 clones listed, around 86% are singletons. The specimen sequenced was PBMCs. The source of these receptors is a man in his forties or fifties in good health and CMV-seropositive. Both conserved end residues are part of each CDR3. Each record gives: CDR3 protein, J gene, V gene.

CDR3aa: CASSPTGATEAFF
j_gene: TRBJ1-1
v_gene: TRBV7-9

CDR3aa: CASSSRDSSYEQYF
j_gene: .
v_gene: TRBV4-2

CDR3aa: CASSTPTPSGRADYEQYF
j_gene: TRBJ2-7
v_gene: TRBV19

CDR3aa: CASSLPDSLNYGYTF
j_gene: TRBJ1-2
v_gene: TRBV28

CDR3aa: CASRGGTTEAFF
j_gene: TRBJ1-1
v_gene: TRBV19

CDR3aa: CASSSGTDQETQYF
j_gene: TRBJ2-5
v_gene: TRBV5-4

CDR3aa: CATSRDKGVEQYF
j_gene: TRBJ2-7
v_gene: TRBV15

CDR3aa: CAWSVQGRTF
j_gene: TRBJ1-2
v_gene: TRBV30

CDR3aa: CASSLRLLPYEQYF
j_gene: TRBJ2-7
v_gene: TRBV27

CDR3aa: CASSLVLVSGNTIYF
j_gene: TRBJ1-3
v_gene: TRBV11-2

CDR3aa: CASRPSPGSNTGELFF
j_gene: TRBJ2-2
v_gene: TRBV7-6

CDR3aa: CASREEGPSYGYTF
j_gene: TRBJ1-2
v_gene: TRBV2

CDR3aa: CASSLLRNSYEQYF
j_gene: TRBJ2-7
v_gene: TRBV27

CDR3aa: CASSQDRAGRGYTF
j_gene: TRBJ1-2
v_gene: TRBV7-3

CDR3aa: CASSLGSSAGEQFF
j_gene: TRBJ2-1
v_gene: TRBV5-1

CDR3aa: CASSIPYPGQGENQPQHF
j_gene: TRBJ1-5
v_gene: TRBV19

CDR3aa: CASRPVGGPSYEQYF
j_gene: TRBJ2-7
v_gene: TRBV6-1

CDR3aa: CASSLGIGENTEAFF
j_gene: TRBJ1-1
v_gene: TRBV7-9

CDR3aa: CASSLPQGAGELFF
j_gene: TRBJ2-2
v_gene: TRBV5-1

CDR3aa: CASSLEAGVPYEQYF
j_gene: TRBJ2-7
v_gene: TRBV5-1

CDR3aa: CASSIDVGVTDTQYF
j_gene: TRBJ2-3
v_gene: TRBV19

CDR3aa: CASSDDREVGGYTF
j_gene: TRBJ1-2
v_gene: TRBV6-1

CDR3aa: CASRPGTSGYEQYF
j_gene: TRBJ2-7
v_gene: TRBV7-9

CDR3aa: CSSSAAIVEKLFF
j_gene: TRBJ1-4
v_gene: TRBV7-9

CDR3aa: CASSGTSGSSYEQYF
j_gene: TRBJ2-7
v_gene: TRBV6-1

CDR3aa: CASSSRDRVWEQYF
j_gene: TRBJ2-7
v_gene: TRBV7-9

CDR3aa: CASSGEGLAGGPFTYEQYF
j_gene: TRBJ2-7
v_gene: TRBV5-4

CDR3aa: CASSLMVLWGGTDEKLFF
j_gene: TRBJ1-4
v_gene: TRBV28

CDR3aa: CASSLNFGLAAYNEQFF
j_gene: TRBJ2-1
v_gene: TRBV7-3

CDR3aa: CASSQDSRQGAGELFF
j_gene: TRBJ2-2
v_gene: TRBV4-1

CDR3aa: CASSDEAGDNTGELFF
j_gene: TRBJ2-2
v_gene: TRBV25-1

CDR3aa: CSAQSPGYNEQFF
j_gene: TRBJ2-1
v_gene: TRBV29-1

CDR3aa: CASSLARDRGGNTEAFF
j_gene: TRBJ1-1
v_gene: TRBV5-1

CDR3aa: CASSSLAGTGELFF
j_gene: TRBJ2-2
v_gene: TRBV7-3

CDR3aa: CASSPETGSHEKLFF
j_gene: TRBJ1-4
v_gene: TRBV7-2

CDR3aa: CASSPVGQGDTQYF
j_gene: TRBJ2-3
v_gene: TRBV7-8

CDR3aa: CASSLSGGFSYEQYF
j_gene: TRBJ2-7
v_gene: TRBV19

CDR3aa: CASSNRLAGGPLEQYF
j_gene: TRBJ2-7
v_gene: TRBV7-2

CDR3aa: CASSVGSDTQYF
j_gene: TRBJ2-3
v_gene: TRBV9

CDR3aa: CASRQNSGREETQYF
j_gene: TRBJ2-5
v_gene: TRBV11-1

CDR3aa: CASSGLAGDYEQYF
j_gene: .
v_gene: TRBV2

CDR3aa: CASSIGGRAPTDTQYF
j_gene: TRBJ2-3
v_gene: TRBV19

CDR3aa: CASSSDRGVRNEQFF
j_gene: TRBJ2-1
v_gene: TRBV11-1

CDR3aa: CASSSPGQESSYEQYF
j_gene: TRBJ2-7
v_gene: TRBV28

CDR3aa: CASSLVAIPSGYTF
j_gene: TRBJ1-2
v_gene: TRBV5-6

CDR3aa: CASNLGEAGEQYF
j_gene: TRBJ2-7
v_gene: TRBV28

CDR3aa: CASSKDRGPNQPQHF
j_gene: TRBJ1-5
v_gene: TRBV27

CDR3aa: CASKTGVINEKLFF
j_gene: TRBJ1-4
v_gene: TRBV28

CDR3aa: CASSLTSGNFYEQYF
j_gene: TRBJ2-7
v_gene: TRBV5-4

CDR3aa: CASSLARRGIAGELFF
j_gene: TRBJ2-2
v_gene: TRBV5-4